The rows below give T cell receptor beta chains drawn from one sample of a study of a mutant IDH1 vaccine in newly diagnosed glioma. Only in-frame clones appear in the TCRdb table, and some are missing; sequencing was by immunoSEQ multiplex PCR. The data show some 61,000 clones, 70% to 90% seen once. Here the sequenced sample was PBMCs, taken from a glioma patient treated with radiotherapy, temozolomide or both. The source of these receptors is a man aged 30 to 39 with glioma. The CDR3 runs from the conserved cysteine through the conserved F or W. A D gene is named only where the DNA matches it firmly. Part of the rows lack a size; the others show once, few, many or a class for expanded clones.

d_gene	v_gene	abundance	j_gene	CDR3aa	CDR3nt
TRBD1	TRBV4-1	-	TRBJ1-5	CASRSTPQSGAGTGNNQPQHF	TGCGCCAGCCGTTCTACCCCGCAGTCTGGAGCCGGGACAGGTAACAATCAGCCCCAGCATTTT
TRBD2	TRBV5-5	-	TRBJ2-7	CASVGGKGGNSYEQYF	TGTGCCAGCGTCGGGGGGAAGGGAGGGAACTCCTACGAGCAGTACTTC
-	TRBV2	few	TRBJ1-1	CASSLGRETEAFF	TGTGCCAGCTCGCTGGGGCGGGAGACTGAAGCTTTCTTT
-	TRBV18	-	TRBJ2-7	CASSPDRGSYEQYF	TGTGCCAGCTCACCCGACAGAGGCTCCTACGAGCAGTACTTC
-	TRBV19	-	TRBJ1-5	CASSIKSAYNQPQHF	TGTGCCAGTAGTATCAAGTCGGCATACAATCAGCCCCAGCATTTT
TRBD1	TRBV19	-	TRBJ2-6	CASNSDRGIRVRSSGANVLTF	TGTGCCAGTAATTCCGACAGGGGTATTAGGGTGAGAAGCTCTGGGGCCAACGTCCTGACTTTC
-	TRBV11-2	-	TRBJ2-5	CASSLLPGSQETQYF	TGTGCCAGCAGCCTGCTACCGGGAAGCCAAGAGACCCAGTACTTC
-	TRBV7-9	-	TRBJ2-4	CASSLPPHTPIRGKNIQYF	TGTGCCAGCAGCTTACCCCCCCACACTCCGATAAGGGGCAAAAACATTCAGTACTTC
-	TRBV7-9	-	TRBJ1-2	CASSHNPLYGYTF	TGTGCCAGCAGCCATAACCCCCTCTATGGCTACACCTTC
-	TRBV18	-	TRBJ1-1	CASSPDLGMNTEAFF	TGTGCCAGCTCACCAGATCTAGGGATGAACACTGAAGCTTTCTTT
TRBD1	TRBV10-2	-	TRBJ2-2	CASNSGQGVRAGELFF	TGCGCCAGCAATTCCGGACAGGGGGTTCGGGCCGGGGAGCTGTTTTTT
-	TRBV7-9	-	TRBJ2-1	CASSQTSSYNEQFF	TGTGCCAGCAGCCAAACTAGCTCCTACAATGAGCAGTTCTTC
-	TRBV11-3	-	TRBJ2-7	CASSLDRTSDYSGEQYF	TGTGCCAGCAGCTTAGATAGGACGTCGGACTACTCCGGGGAGCAGTACTTC
TRBD1	TRBV6-5	-	TRBJ1-5	CASSSGTGLTQPQHF	TGTGCCAGCAGTTCCGGGACAGGGTTGACTCAGCCCCAGCATTTT
TRBD1	TRBV5-1	once	TRBJ1-4	CASSLPTGGVGEKLFF	TGCGCCAGCAGCTTGCCCACAGGGGGTGTCGGGGAAAAACTGTTTTTT
-	TRBV6-6	-	TRBJ1-3	CASSYLGGANGNTIYF	TGTGCCAGCAGTTATTTAGGGGGAGCGAATGGAAACACCATATATTTT
-	TRBV5-6	few	TRBJ1-1	CASTQGMNTEAFF	TGTGCCAGCACCCAAGGGATGAACACTGAAGCTTTCTTT
-	TRBV6-5	-	TRBJ2-7	CASSFRDTGYEQYF	TGTGCCAGCAGTTTCCGGGACACCGGCTACGAGCAGTACTTC
-	TRBV6-5	-	TRBJ2-3	CASSYGSSTDTQYF	TGTGCCAGCAGTTACGGTTCTAGCACAGATACGCAGTATTTT
TRBD2	TRBV7-6	few	TRBJ2-7	CASSLGLPGTISEQYF	TGTGCCAGCAGCTTAGGCCTACCAGGGACTATTTCCGAGCAGTACTTC
-	TRBV19	few	TRBJ1-4	CASSSNGQLNEKLFF	TGTGCCAGTAGCTCCAACGGACAGCTTAATGAAAAACTGTTTTTT
TRBD1	TRBV5-1	few	TRBJ1-2	CASSLAGTGDLRSKGYTF	TGCGCCAGCAGCTTGGCAGGGACAGGGGACCTCCGGTCGAAAGGCTACACCTTC
-	TRBV6-1	-	TRBJ2-1	CASSERPKTSFRSWAYNEQFF	TGTGCCAGCAGTGAACGACCGAAGACTAGTTTCAGGTCTTGGGCCTACAATGAGCAGTTCTTC
-	TRBV5-1	-	TRBJ2-7	CASSLVFRGPRSYEQYF	TGCGCCAGCAGCTTGGTTTTTCGGGGGCCCCGCTCCTACGAGCAGTACTTC
-	TRBV28	-	TRBJ1-4	CATRGGLNEKLFF	TGTGCCACTCGCGGGGGGTTGAATGAAAAACTGTTTTTT
-	TRBV5-6	-	TRBJ1-2	CASSLEQGYGYTF	TGTGCCAGCAGCTTGGAACAGGGCTATGGCTACACCTTC
-	TRBV19	-	TRBJ2-4	CASSIEVQGPKNIQYF	TGTGCCAGTAGTATAGAGGTGCAGGGGCCTAAAAACATTCAGTACTTC
TRBD1	TRBV6-1	-	TRBJ2-7	CASSENRGEQYF	TGTGCCAGCAGTGAAAACAGGGGCGAGCAGTACTTC
TRBD1	TRBV7-9	-	TRBJ1-1	CASSPNRQGDTEAFF	TGTGCCAGCAGCCCAAACCGACAGGGAGACACTGAAGCTTTCTTT
-	TRBV5-1	-	TRBJ2-5	CASRDADYEQYF	TGCGCCAGCAGAGACGCGGACTACGAACAGTACTTC
-	TRBV20-1	once	TRBJ2-7	CSAPQSGRVYF	TGCAGTGCTCCCCAGTCAGGCAGGGTGTACTTC
-	TRBV30	-	TRBJ1-1	CAWSVQGYTEAFF	TGTGCCTGGAGTGTACAGGGATACACTGAAGCTTTCTTT
-	TRBV5-1	-	TRBJ2-3	CASSFGGRGTDTQYF	TGCGCCAGCAGCTTTGGGGGGCGAGGCACAGATACGCAGTATTTT
-	TRBV11-2	-	TRBJ1-6	CASSLNRSPLHF	TGTGCCAGCAGCCTCAACCGTTCACCCCTCCACTTT
-	TRBV23-1	-	TRBJ2-2	CASSQCCRRTNTGELFF	TGCGCCAGCAGTCAATGCTGCAGGAGAACCAACACCGGGGAGCTGTTTTTT
-	TRBV9	-	TRBJ2-3	CASSGLRDTQYF	TGTGCCAGCAGCGGGCTGAGGGATACGCAGTATTTT
TRBD1	TRBV6-6	-	TRBJ1-5	CASSRTGNSNQPQHF	TGTGCCAGCAGTCGGACAGGAAATAGCAATCAGCCCCAGCATTTT
TRBD1	TRBV18	-	TRBJ1-5	CASSLTGGGQPQHF	TGTGCCAGCTCACTTACAGGGGGCGGTCAGCCCCAGCATTTT